Shown below are 3 T cell receptor beta chains from a single sample sequenced in a study of T cells in localized non-small cell lung cancer. Clones were sequenced by immunoSEQ multiplex PCR, and TCRdb holds only the in-frame ones, with some missing. The sample carries approximately 830 clones, 20% to 25% recorded once. The sequences come from normal lung tissue next to the tumor, collected before any cancer treatment. These receptors were obtained from a man between 40 and 70 years old with stage II lung adenocarcinoma.

Here the CDR3 DNA reads TGTGCCAGCAGCGTAGGTTGGGGGTCAGTCGGCGAGCAGTACTTC. It encodes CASSVGWGSVGEQYF. The V gene is TRBV9, the J gene TRBJ2-7; D tentatively reads TRBD1 or TRBD2 (5 bases each). The CDR3 sequence is 15 residues long. CDR1 is SGDLS, CDR2 YYNGEE, per germline. V was clipped by 0 bases and J by 6 bases, with 16 bases between them.

V usage is TRBV6-8 and J usage is TRBJ2-7, with TRBD1 matching 11 bases. CDR3 length: 14 residues. The germline V gene has CDR1 MNHGY and CDR2 SAAAGT. Trimming removed 6 bases from V and 7 bases from J; junction bases left unmatched: 8. The CDR3 DNA reads TGTGCCAGCAGCCGTCGGACAGGGGGCTATGAGCAGTACTTC. This sequence encodes CASSRRTGGYEQYF.

The rearrangement links TRBV6-8 to TRBJ2-2; 9 bases match TRBD2. This CDR3 is built from 15 residues. V shed 4 bases and J 6 bases; nucleotides not matched to a gene: 6. Germline lookup yields CDR1 MNHGY and CDR2 SAAAGT. The CDR3 is CASSLAGAGAGELFF. The CDR3 DNA reads TGTGCCAGCAGTTTAGCGGGAGCCGGAGCCGGGGAGCTGTTTTTT.